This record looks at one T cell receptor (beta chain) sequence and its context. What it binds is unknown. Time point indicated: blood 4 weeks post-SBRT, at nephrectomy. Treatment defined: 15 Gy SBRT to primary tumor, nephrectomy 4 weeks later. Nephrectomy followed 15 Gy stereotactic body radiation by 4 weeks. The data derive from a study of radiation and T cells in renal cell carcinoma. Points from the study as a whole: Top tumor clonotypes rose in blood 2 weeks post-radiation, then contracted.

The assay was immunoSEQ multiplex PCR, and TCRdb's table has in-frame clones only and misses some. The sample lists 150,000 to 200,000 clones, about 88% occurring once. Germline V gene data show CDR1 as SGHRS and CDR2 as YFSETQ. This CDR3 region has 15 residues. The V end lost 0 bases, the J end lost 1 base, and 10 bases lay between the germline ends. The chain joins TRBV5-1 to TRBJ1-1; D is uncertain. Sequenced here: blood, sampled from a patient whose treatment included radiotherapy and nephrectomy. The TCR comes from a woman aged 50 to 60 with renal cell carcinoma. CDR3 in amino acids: CASSLVVSGNTEAFF. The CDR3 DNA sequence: TGCGCCAGCAGCTTGGTGGTCAGTGGGAACACTGAAGCTTTCTTT.